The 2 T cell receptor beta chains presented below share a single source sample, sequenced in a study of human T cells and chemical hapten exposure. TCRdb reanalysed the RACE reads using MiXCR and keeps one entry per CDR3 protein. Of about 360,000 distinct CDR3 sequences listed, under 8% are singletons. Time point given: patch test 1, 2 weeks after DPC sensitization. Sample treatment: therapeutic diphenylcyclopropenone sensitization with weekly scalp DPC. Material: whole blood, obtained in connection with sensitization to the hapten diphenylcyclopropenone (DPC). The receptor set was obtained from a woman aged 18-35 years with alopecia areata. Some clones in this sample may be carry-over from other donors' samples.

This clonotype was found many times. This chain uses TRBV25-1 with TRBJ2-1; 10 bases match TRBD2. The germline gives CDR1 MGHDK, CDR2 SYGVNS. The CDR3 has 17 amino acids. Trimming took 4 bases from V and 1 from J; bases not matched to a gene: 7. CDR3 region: CASSGATSGPSYNEQFF. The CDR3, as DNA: TGTGCCAGCAGTGGAGCGACTAGCGGGCCTTCCTACAATGAGCAGTTCTTC.

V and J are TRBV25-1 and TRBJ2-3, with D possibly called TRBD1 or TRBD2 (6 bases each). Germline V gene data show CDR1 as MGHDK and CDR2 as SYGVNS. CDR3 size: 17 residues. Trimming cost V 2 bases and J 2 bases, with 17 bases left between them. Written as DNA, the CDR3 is TGTGCCAGCAGTGAACTTAAGTTAGGGGGGTTCACAGATACGCAGTATTTT. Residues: CASSELKLGGFTDTQYF.